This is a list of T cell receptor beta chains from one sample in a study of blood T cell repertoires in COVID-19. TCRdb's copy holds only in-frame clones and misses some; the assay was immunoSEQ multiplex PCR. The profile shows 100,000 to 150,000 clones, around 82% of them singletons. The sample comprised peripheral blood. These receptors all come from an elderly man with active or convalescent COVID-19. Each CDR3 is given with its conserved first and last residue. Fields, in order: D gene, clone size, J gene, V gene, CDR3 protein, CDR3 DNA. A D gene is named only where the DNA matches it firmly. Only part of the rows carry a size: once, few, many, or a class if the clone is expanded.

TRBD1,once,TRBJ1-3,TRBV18,CASSPPDRAGNTIYF,TGTGCCAGCTCACCTCCCGACAGGGCTGGAAACACCATATATTTT
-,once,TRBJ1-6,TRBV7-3,CASSGTGKNSPLHF,TGTGCCAGCAGCGGAACCGGGAAAAATTCACCCCTCCACTTT
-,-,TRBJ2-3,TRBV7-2,CASSFGTSLTDTQYF,TGTGCCAGCAGCTTCGGGACATCTCTCACAGATACGCAGTATTTT
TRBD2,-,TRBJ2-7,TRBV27,CASSPGPSGGPSYEQYF,TGTGCCAGCAGCCCAGGGCCTAGCGGGGGGCCGTCCTACGAGCAGTACTTC
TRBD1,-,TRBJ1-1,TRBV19,CASSPTGGVEAFF,TGTGCCAGTAGTCCGACAGGGGGCGTTGAAGCTTTCTTT
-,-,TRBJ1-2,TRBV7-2,CASSLDEGGYTF,TGTGCCAGCAGCTTAGACGAGGGCGGCTACACCTTC
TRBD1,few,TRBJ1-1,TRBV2,CASSGQGVSTEAFF,TGTGCCAGCAGTGGACAGGGGGTTAGCACTGAAGCTTTCTTT
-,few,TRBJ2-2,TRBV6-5,CATAGWSSTGELFF,TGTGCCACCGCAGGGTGGTCGAGCACCGGGGAGCTGTTTTTT
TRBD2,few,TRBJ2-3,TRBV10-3,CAISDLPSGGHTDTQYF,TGTGCCATCAGTGACCTTCCTAGCGGGGGGCACACAGATACGCAGTATTTT
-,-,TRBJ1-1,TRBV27,CASSLPGHQAFF,TGTGCCAGCAGTTTACCGGGACACCAAGCTTTCTTT
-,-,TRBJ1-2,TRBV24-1,CATSDPLESGGYTF,TGTGCCACCAGTGACCCCTTAGAGTCGGGTGGCTACACCTTC
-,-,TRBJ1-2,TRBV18,CASSWDINYGYTF,TGTGCCAGCTCATGGGACATTAACTATGGCTACACCTTC
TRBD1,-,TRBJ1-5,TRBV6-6,CASTLDRVTQPQHF,TGTGCCAGCACCTTGGACAGGGTGACCCAGCCCCAGCATTTT
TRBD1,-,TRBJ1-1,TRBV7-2,CASSYGQGTEAFF,TGTGCCAGCAGCTACGGACAGGGCACTGAAGCTTTCTTT
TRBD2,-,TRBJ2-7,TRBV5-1,CASSLGSGGRSYEQYF,TGCGCCAGCAGCTTGGGTAGCGGGGGGCGCTCCTACGAGCAGTACTTC
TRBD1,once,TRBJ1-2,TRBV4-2,CASSQEWGTGDGYTF,TGTGCCAGCAGCCAGGAATGGGGGACAGGGGATGGCTACACCTTC
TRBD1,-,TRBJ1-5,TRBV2,CASRGQASNQPQHF,TGTGCCAGCAGGGGACAGGCTAGCAATCAGCCCCAGCATTTT
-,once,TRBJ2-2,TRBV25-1,CASSPGLPNTGELFF,TGTGCCAGCAGTCCGGGACTCCCGAACACCGGGGAGCTGTTTTTT
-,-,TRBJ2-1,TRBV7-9,CASSPSGTLFF,TGTGCCAGCAGCCCGTCCGGGACTCTTTTCTTC
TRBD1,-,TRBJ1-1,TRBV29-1,CSVEEVQGATEAFF,TGCAGCGTTGAGGAGGTACAGGGGGCCACTGAAGCTTTCTTT
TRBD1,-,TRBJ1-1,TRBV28,CASRSRQGWSEAFF,TGTGCCAGCCGCTCCCGACAGGGTTGGTCTGAAGCTTTCTTT
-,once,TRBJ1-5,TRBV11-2,CASSRSSNQPQHF,TGTGCCAGCAGCCGGAGTTCCAATCAGCCCCAGCATTTT
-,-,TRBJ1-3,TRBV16,CASSGAIGNTIYF,TGTGCCAGCAGCGGGGCGATCGGAAACACCATATATTTT
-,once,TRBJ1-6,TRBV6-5,CASSPLSLTSPLHF,TGTGCCAGCAGTCCCCTCTCTCTGACATCACCCCTCCACTTT
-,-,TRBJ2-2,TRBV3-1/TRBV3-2,CASAQGLFTGELFF,TGTGCCAGCGCCCAGGGACTCTTCACCGGGGAGCTGTTTTTT
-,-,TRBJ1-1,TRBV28,CASSLFSPTGNTEAFF,TGTGCCAGCAGTTTATTCTCCCCGACAGGGAACACTGAAGCTTTCTTT
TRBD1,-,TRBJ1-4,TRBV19,CASSGTGVEKLFF,TGTGCCAGTAGCGGGACAGGGGTGGAAAAACTGTTTTTT
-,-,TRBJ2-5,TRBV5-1,CASSIQGEETQYF,TGCGCCAGCAGCATACAGGGAGAAGAGACCCAGTACTTC
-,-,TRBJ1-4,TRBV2,CASSELQGGEKLFF,TGTGCCAGCAGTGAACTACAGGGCGGTGAAAAACTGTTTTTT
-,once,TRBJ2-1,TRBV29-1,CSVTWYNEQFF,TGCAGCGTTACATGGTACAATGAGCAGTTCTTC
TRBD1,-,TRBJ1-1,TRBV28,CASRAQGAPNTEAFF,TGTGCCAGCAGAGCACAGGGGGCCCCGAACACTGAAGCTTTCTTT
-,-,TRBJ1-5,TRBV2,CASSDRTRGNQPQHF,TGTGCCAGCAGTGACAGGACACGGGGCAATCAGCCCCAGCATTTT
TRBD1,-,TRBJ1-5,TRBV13,CASSRLTGRDQPQHF,TGTGCCAGCAGCCGACTGACAGGGCGCGATCAGCCCCAGCATTTT
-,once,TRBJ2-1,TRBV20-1,CSARSYNEQFF,TGCAGTGCTCGCTCCTACAATGAGCAGTTCTTC
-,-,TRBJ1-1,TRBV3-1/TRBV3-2,CASSQNTWGDTEAFF,TGTGCCAGCAGCCAAAACACTTGGGGGGACACTGAAGCTTTCTTT
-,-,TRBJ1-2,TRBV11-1,CASSFEGDGYTF,TGTGCCAGCAGCTTCGAGGGGGATGGCTACACCTTC
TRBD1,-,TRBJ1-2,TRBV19,CAREGDRGKSRYGYTF,TGTGCCAGGGAGGGGGACAGGGGGAAATCTAGGTATGGCTACACCTTC
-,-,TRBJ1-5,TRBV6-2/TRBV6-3,CASSYSSSLSNQPQHF,TGTGCCAGCAGTTACTCGTCGAGTTTGAGCAATCAGCCCCAGCATTTT
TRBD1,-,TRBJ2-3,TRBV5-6,CASSPPGQARNTQYF,TGTGCCAGCAGCCCACCGGGACAGGCTCGAAATACGCAGTATTTT
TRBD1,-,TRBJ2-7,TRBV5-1,CASSLGTGGYEQYF,TGCGCCAGCAGCCTCGGGACAGGGGGTTACGAGCAGTACTTC
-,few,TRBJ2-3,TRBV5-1,CASSLVDSTHTDTQYF,TGCGCCAGCAGCCTGGTGGACTCAACTCACACAGATACGCAGTATTTT
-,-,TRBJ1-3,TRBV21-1,CASSKAYRVLGGNTIYF,TGTGCCAGCAGCAAAGCATACCGAGTCCTAGGAGGAAACACCATATATTTT
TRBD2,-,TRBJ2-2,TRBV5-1,CASSLGGTTTGELFF,TGCGCCAGCAGCTTGGGAGGGACTACCACCGGGGAGCTGTTTTTT
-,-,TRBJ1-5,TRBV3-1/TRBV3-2,CASSQGLGGNQPQHF,TGTGCCAGCAGCCAAGGGTTGGGGGGTAATCAGCCCCAGCATTTT
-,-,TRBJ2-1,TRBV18,CASSVQEEEQFF,TGTGCCAGCTCAGTTCAAGAGGAGGAGCAGTTCTTC
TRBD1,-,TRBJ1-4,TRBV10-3,CAISEGDRDNEKLFF,TGTGCCATCAGTGAGGGGGACAGGGATAATGAAAAACTGTTTTTT
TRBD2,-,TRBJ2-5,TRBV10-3,CAISETSGGKETQYF,TGTGCCATCAGTGAGACTAGCGGGGGGAAAGAGACCCAGTACTTC
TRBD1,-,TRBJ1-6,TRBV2,CASSGQGDTNSPLHF,TGTGCCAGCAGCGGACAGGGGGATACTAATTCACCCCTCCACTTT
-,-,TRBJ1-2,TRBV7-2,CASSLALGIWNDGYTF,TGTGCCAGCAGCTTAGCCCTAGGTATATGGAACGATGGCTACACCTTC
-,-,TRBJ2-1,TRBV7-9,CASSLATANEQFF,TGTGCCAGCAGCTTAGCGACTGCTAATGAGCAGTTCTTC
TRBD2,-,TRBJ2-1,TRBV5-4,CASSSSGLAGDNGQFF,TGTGCCAGCAGCTCGTCCGGACTAGCGGGGGACAATGGTCAGTTCTTC
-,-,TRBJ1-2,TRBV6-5,CASSPSGGVYGYTF,TGTGCCAGCAGTCCCTCGGGGGGGGTATATGGCTACACCTTC
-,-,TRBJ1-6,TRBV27,CASSPTGGIISPLHF,TGTGCCAGCAGTCCAACGGGGGGAATCATTTCACCCCTCCACTTT
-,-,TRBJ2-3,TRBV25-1,CASIGGASTDTQYF,TGTGCCAGCATTGGGGGGGCTAGCACAGATACGCAGTATTTT
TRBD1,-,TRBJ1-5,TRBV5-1,CASSPQGGGQPQHF,TGCGCCAGCAGCCCACAGGGGGGAGGTCAGCCCCAGCATTTT